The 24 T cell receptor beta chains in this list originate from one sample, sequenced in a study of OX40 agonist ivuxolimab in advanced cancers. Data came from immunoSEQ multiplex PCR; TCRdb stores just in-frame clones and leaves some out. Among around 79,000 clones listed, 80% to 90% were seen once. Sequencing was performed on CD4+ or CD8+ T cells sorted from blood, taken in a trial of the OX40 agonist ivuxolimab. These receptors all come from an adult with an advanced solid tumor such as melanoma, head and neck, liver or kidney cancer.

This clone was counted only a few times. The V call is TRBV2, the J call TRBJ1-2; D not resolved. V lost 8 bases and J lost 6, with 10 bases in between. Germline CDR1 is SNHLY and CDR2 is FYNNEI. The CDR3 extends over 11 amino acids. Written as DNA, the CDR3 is TGTGCCAGCCGGTACGGGGATGGCTACACCTTC. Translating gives CASRYGDGYTF.

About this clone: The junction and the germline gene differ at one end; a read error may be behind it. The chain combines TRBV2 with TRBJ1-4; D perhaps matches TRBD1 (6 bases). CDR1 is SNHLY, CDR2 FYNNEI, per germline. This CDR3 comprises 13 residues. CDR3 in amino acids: CAGRGRIREKLFF. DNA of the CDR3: TGTGCCGGCAGGGGAAGGATTCGCGAAAAACTGTTTTTT.

In DNA, the CDR3 is TGTGCCAGCTCACCTGTTACTACGAGAGGGGATTCACCCCTCCACTTT. Translation: CASSPVTTRGDSPLHF. J is TRBJ1-6 and V is TRBV18, with D maybe TRBD1 (5 bases). The V end was cut by 3 bases, the J end by 8 bases, with 17 bases between. CDR3 length: 16 amino acids. CDR1 is KGHSH, CDR2 LQKENI, per germline.

In DNA form, the CDR3 reads TGTGCCAGCTCACCCGGCTATGTCACAGATACGCAGTATTTT. Translated, it gives CASSPGYVTDTQYF. The rearrangement links TRBV18 to TRBJ2-3, with D uncertain. This CDR3 is built from 14 residues. V shed 3 bases and J shed 2 bases, with 9 bases lying between them. The germline V gene encodes CDR1 KGHSH and CDR2 LQKENI.

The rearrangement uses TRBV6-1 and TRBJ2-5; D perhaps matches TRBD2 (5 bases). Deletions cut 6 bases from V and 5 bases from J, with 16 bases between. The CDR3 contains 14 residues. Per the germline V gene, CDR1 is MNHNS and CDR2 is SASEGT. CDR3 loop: CASSQGNSAETQYF. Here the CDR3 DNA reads TGTGCCAGCAGCCAAGGGAATAGCGCGGAGACCCAGTACTTC.

CDR3 bases: TGTGCCAGCAGTCCGACGGACTTGAGGCAGCCCCAGCATTTT. This codes for CASSPTDLRQPQHF. This chain joins TRBV28 and TRBJ1-5, with D hard to call. This CDR3 has 14 amino acids. V lost 5 bases, J lost 7 bases, and 15 bases lay in between. CDR1 and CDR2 (germline): MDHEN, SYDVKM.

The CDR3 reads CASGRVLAGGHGSQYF. CDR3 coding DNA: TGCGCCAGCGGTAGAGTTCTGGCGGGAGGCCATGGTTCGCAGTATTTT. The V gene is TRBV10-2, the J gene TRBJ2-3, with 8 bases matching TRBD2. V lost 8 bases and J lost 10; bases outside the gene matches: 20. CDR3 length: 16 amino acids. CDR1 and CDR2 from the germline V gene are WSHSY and SAAADI.

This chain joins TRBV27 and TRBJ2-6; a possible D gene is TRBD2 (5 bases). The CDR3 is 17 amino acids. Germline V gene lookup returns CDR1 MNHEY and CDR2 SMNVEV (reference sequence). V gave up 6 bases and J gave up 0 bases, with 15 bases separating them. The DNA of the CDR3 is TGTGCCAGCAGAAGAGCGGTCGGAAGCTCTGGGGCCAACGTCCTGACTTTC. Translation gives CASRRAVGSSGANVLTF.

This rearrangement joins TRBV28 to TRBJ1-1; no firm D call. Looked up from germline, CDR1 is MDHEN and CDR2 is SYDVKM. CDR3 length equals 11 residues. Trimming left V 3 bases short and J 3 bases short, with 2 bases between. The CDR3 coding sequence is TGTGCCAGCAGTTTGTACACTGAAGCTTTCTTT. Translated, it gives CASSLYTEAFF.

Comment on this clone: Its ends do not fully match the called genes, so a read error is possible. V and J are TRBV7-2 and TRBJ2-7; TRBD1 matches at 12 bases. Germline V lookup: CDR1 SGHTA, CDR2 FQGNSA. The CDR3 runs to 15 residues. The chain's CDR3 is CASSMGTGGHYGQYF. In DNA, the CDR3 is TGTGCCAGCAGCATGGGGACAGGGGGCCATTACGGGCAGTACTTC.

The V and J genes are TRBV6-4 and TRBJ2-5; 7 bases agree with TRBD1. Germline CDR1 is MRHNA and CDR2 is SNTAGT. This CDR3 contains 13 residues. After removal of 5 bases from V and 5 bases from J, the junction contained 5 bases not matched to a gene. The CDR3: CASSQQQGETQYF. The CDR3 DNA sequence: TGTGCCAGCAGTCAACAACAGGGGGAGACCCAGTACTTC.

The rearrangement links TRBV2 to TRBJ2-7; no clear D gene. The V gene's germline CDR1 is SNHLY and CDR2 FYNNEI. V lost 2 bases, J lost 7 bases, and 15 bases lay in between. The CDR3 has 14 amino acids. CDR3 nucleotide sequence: TGTGCCAGCAGTGAACAGGTCGTAGGATGGGAGCAGTACTTC. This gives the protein CASSEQVVGWEQYF. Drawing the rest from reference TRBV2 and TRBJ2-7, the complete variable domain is EPEVTQTPSHQVTQMGQEVILRCVPISNHLYFYWYRQILGQKVEFLVSFYNNEISEKSEIFDDQFSVERPDGSNFTLKIRSTKLEDSAMYFCASSEQVVGWEQYFGPGTRLTVT.

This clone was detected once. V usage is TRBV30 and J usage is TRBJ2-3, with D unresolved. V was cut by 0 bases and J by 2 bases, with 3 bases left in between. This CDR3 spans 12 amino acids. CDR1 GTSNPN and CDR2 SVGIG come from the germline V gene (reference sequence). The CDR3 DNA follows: TGTGCCTGGAGTGTCCCCACAGATACGCAGTATTTT. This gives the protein CAWSVPTDTQYF.

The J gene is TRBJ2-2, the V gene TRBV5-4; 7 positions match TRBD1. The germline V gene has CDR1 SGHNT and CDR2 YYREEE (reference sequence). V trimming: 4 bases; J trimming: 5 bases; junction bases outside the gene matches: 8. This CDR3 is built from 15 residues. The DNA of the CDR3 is TGTGCCAGCAGCGAGACAGGGAACCCGACCGGGGAGCTGTTTTTT. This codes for CASSETGNPTGELFF.

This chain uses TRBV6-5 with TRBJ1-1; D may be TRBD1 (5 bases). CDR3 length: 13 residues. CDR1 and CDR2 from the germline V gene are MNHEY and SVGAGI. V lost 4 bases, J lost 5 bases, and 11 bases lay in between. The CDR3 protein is CASSFSGETEAFF. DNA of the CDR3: TGTGCCAGCAGTTTCTCGGGGGAGACTGAAGCTTTCTTT.

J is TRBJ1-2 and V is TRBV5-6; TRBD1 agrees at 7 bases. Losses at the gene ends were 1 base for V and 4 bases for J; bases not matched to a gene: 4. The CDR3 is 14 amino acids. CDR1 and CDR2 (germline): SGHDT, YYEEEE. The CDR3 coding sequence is TGTGCCAGCAGCTTGCCGGGACAGCCCTATGGCTACACCTTC. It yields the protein CASSLPGQPYGYTF.

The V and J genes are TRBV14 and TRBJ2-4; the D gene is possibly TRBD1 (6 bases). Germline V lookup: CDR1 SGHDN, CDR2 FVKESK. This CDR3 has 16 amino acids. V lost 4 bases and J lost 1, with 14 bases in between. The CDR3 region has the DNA TGTGCCAGCAGCCCGATCCAGGACAGCGCCAAAAACATTCAGTACTTC. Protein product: CASSPIQDSAKNIQYF.

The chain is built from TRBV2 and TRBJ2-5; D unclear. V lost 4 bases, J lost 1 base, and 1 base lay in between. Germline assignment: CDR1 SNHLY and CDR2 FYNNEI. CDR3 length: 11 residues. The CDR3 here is CASSGQETQYF. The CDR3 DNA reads TGTGCCAGCAGTGGCCAAGAGACCCAGTACTTC.

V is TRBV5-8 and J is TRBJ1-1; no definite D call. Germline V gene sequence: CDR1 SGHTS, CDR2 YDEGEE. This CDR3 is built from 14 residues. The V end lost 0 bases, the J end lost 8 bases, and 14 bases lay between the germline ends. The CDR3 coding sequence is TGTGCCAGCAGCTTGGTCGGTCCAACGCAGGAAGCTTTCTTT. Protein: CASSLVGPTQEAFF. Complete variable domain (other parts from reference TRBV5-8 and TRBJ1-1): EAGVTQSPTHLIKTRGQQATLRCSPISGHTSVYWYQQALGLGLQFLLWYDEGEERNRGNFPPRFSGRQFPNYSSELNVNALELEDSALYLCASSLVGPTQEAFFGQGTRLTVV.

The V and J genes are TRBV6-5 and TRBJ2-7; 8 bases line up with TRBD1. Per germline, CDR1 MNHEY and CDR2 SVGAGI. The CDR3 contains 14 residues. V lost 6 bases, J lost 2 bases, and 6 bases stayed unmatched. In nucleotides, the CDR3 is TGTGCCAGCAGGCTGACAGGGGATACCTACGAGCAGTACTTC. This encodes CASRLTGDTYEQYF.

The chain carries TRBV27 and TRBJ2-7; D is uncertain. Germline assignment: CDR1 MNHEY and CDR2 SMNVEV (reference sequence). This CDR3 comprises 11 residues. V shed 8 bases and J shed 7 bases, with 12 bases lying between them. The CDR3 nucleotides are TGTGCCAGCTCCAGATCGGGTGAGCAGTACTTC. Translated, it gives CASSRSGEQYF.

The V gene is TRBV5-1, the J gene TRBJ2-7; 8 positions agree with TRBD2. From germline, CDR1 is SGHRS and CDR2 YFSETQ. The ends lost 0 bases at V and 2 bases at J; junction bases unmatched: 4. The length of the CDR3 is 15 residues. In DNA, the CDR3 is TGCGCCAGCAGCTTGGGACGGGAGGGCGCCTACGAGCAGTACTTC. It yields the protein CASSLGREGAYEQYF.

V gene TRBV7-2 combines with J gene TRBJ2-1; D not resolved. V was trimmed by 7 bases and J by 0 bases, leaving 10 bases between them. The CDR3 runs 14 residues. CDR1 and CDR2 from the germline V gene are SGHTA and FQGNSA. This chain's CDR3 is CASTLQYSYNEQFF. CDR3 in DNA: TGTGCCAGCACCCTCCAATACTCCTACAATGAGCAGTTCTTC.

DNA for the CDR3: TGTGCCTGGAGTCGGGGAGGGGTGGTCTATGGCTACACCTTC. The encoded protein is CAWSRGGVVYGYTF. The genes are TRBV30 and TRBJ1-2, with D maybe TRBD1 (5 bases). Between the trimmed V and J ends, which lost 2 bases and 4 bases, there was a span of 14 bases. CDR3 size: 14 residues. Germline lookup yields CDR1 GTSNPN and CDR2 SVGIG (reference sequence).